The next 15 T cell receptor beta chains were all read from a single sample in a study of shared clonotypes between healthy human individuals. CD45RO-negative, CCR7-positively selected cells formed the naive CD8 fraction, excluding terminally differentiated effector memory CD45RA+ cells. Assay used: immunoSEQ multiplex PCR; TCRdb lists only in-frame clones, some missing. This table holds about 2,100,000 clones, approximately 94% found once. The sample comprised naive CD8+ T cells from PBMCs. The receptors derive from a man aged 18 to 30 in good health. Some clones in this sample may be carry-over from other donors' samples.

This chain joins TRBV4-3 and TRBJ1-4, with D unclear. Germline-derived CDR1 and CDR2 are LGHNA and YSLEER. Trimming stripped 0 bases from V and 1 base from J, with 12 bases between. This CDR3 is built from 17 residues. The CDR3 sequence: CASSQDPWQLTNEKLFF. The CDR3, as DNA: TGCGCCAGCAGCCAAGATCCCTGGCAGCTAACTAATGAAAAACTGTTTTTT.

This clone was counted only a few times. The chain recombines TRBV14 with TRBJ1-1; D is unclear. The V gene lost 5 bases and the J gene lost 4 bases, with 14 bases spanning the gap. Germline CDR1 is SGHDN and CDR2 is FVKESK. The CDR3 sequence is 14 residues long. The DNA for the CDR3 is TGTGCCAGCAGCGAGTTTATGAGTTCCACTGAAGCTTTCTTT. This gives the protein CASSEFMSSTEAFF.

The table lists this clone with a few counts. CDR3: CASSPPGGGDEKLFF. As DNA, the CDR3 is TGTGCCAGCAGCCCGCCGGGAGGGGGCGATGAAAAACTGTTTTTT. The gene calls are TRBV7-9 and TRBJ1-4; 7 nucleotides line up with TRBD1. This CDR3 is built from 15 residues. Germline CDR1 and CDR2: SEHNR and FQNEAQ (reference sequence). The junction had 9 bases not matched to a gene; V was cut back by 5 bases and J by 6 bases.

V usage is TRBV9 and J usage is TRBJ2-1; no clear D gene. CDR1 is SGDLS and CDR2 is YYNGEE in the germline V gene. Trimming pared 0 bases from V and 9 bases from J, leaving 19 bases between. The length of the CDR3 is 16 residues. The CDR3 DNA is TGTGCCAGCAGCGTAGCTCCTATGGGCACGCGAGGTGAGCAGTTCTTC. Translating gives CASSVAPMGTRGEQFF.

The rearrangement links TRBV4-1 to TRBJ2-7; 10 nucleotides align to TRBD2. Germline V lookup: CDR1 MGHRA, CDR2 YSYEKL. The CDR3 is 15 amino acids. J lost 6 bases, V lost 4 bases, and 9 bases had no gene match. Here the CDR3 reads CASSLASGSVGEQYF. The DNA of the CDR3 is TGCGCCAGCAGCCTCGCTAGCGGGAGTGTCGGCGAGCAGTACTTC.

This clone was seen only once. The V and J genes are TRBV7-9 and TRBJ1-2; TRBD1 matches 8 bases. Germline CDR1 SEHNR, CDR2 FQNEAQ (reference sequence). V lost 5 bases, J lost 12 bases, and 17 bases stayed unmatched. The CDR3 spans 15 residues. As DNA, the CDR3 is TGTGCCAGCAGCCTATCACAGGGGGGTCTTACACGTGACACCTTC. This sequence encodes CASSLSQGGLTRDTF.

This rearrangement joins TRBV28 to TRBJ2-2, with a tentative D call TRBD1 (5 bases). V shed 5 bases and J shed 1 base, with 11 bases lying between them. The CDR3 is made up of 15 amino acids. Germline lookup yields CDR1 MDHEN and CDR2 SYDVKM. The CDR3 here is CASSVGRVNTGELFF. In nucleotides, the CDR3 is TGTGCCAGCAGTGTCGGCAGGGTGAACACCGGGGAGCTGTTTTTT. The whole variable domain, remainder taken from reference TRBV28 and TRBJ2-2, is DVKVTQSSRYLVKRTGEKVFLECVQDMDHENMFWYRQDPGLGLRLIYFSYDVKMKEKGDIPEGYSVSREKKERFSLILESASTNQTSMYLCASSVGRVNTGELFFGEGSRLTVL.

The chain recombines TRBV9 with TRBJ1-2; TRBD1 is a possible D gene (5 bases). Germline CDR1 and CDR2: SGDLS and YYNGEE. CDR3 length equals 14 residues. The V and J ends lost 0 bases and 6 bases respectively, with 12 bases between them. This CDR3 reads CASSVGGGTNGYTF. The CDR3, as DNA: TGTGCCAGCAGCGTAGGAGGTGGGACGAATGGCTACACCTTC. Supplemented by reference TRBV9 and TRBJ1-2, the full variable domain reads DSGVTQTPKHLITATGQRVTLRCSPRSGDLSVYWYQQSLDQGLQFLIQYYNGEERAKGNILERFSAQQFPDLHSELNLSSLELGDSALYFCASSVGGGTNGYTFGSGTRLTVV.

The chain is built from TRBV4-1 and TRBJ2-1; D is unresolved. This CDR3 has 11 amino acids. With 4 bases removed from V and 6 bases from J, the gap between germline ends came to 4 bases. CDR1 is MGHRA and CDR2 is YSYEKL in the germline V gene. Here the CDR3 reads CASSLPNEQFF. Written as DNA, the CDR3 is TGCGCCAGCAGCCTCCCCAATGAGCAGTTCTTC.

The gene calls are TRBV27 and TRBJ1-2; 7 bases fit TRBD1. The CDR3 loop spans 16 amino acids. Germline CDR1 MNHEY, CDR2 SMNVEV (reference sequence). J gave up 2 bases and V 0 bases, and 6 bases lay outside the gene matches. This CDR3 reads CASSLSRTGGNYGYTF. Here the CDR3 DNA reads TGTGCCAGCAGTTTATCGAGGACAGGCGGGAACTATGGCTACACCTTC.

This chain joins TRBV28 and TRBJ2-1, with D uncertain. The germline V and J ends were trimmed by 8 bases and 0 bases, with 17 bases remaining between them. Germline CDR1 and CDR2: MDHEN and SYDVKM. The CDR3 contains 16 residues. The CDR3, as DNA: TGTGCCAGCCGGCAATTGTCGGAAGTCTCCTACAATGAGCAGTTCTTC. Protein product: CASRQLSEVSYNEQFF.

The rearrangement links TRBV15 to TRBJ2-7, with D possibly matching TRBD2 (6 bases). The length of the CDR3 is 16 residues. Germline CDR1 is LNHNV and CDR2 is YYDKDF (reference sequence). The V end lost 0 bases, the J end lost 6 bases, and 18 bases lay between the germline ends. The CDR3 DNA reads as TGTGCCACCAGCAGAGATAGGTCGCGGGGAAACCTCGAGCAGTACTTC. This sequence encodes CATSRDRSRGNLEQYF.

This clone has a handful of counts. This rearrangement joins TRBV11-2 to TRBJ1-1, with 12 positions matching TRBD1. V was clipped by 5 bases and J by 5 bases; unmatched bases: 9. The CDR3 runs to 16 residues. CDR1 SGHAT and CDR2 FQNNGV come from the germline V gene. The CDR3 sequence: CASSPWDRGRVTEAFF. For the CDR3, the DNA is TGTGCCAGCAGCCCATGGGACAGGGGGCGGGTTACTGAAGCTTTCTTT.

This chain uses TRBV5-7 with TRBJ1-2; D is unclear. TRBV5-7 is noted as an ORF with a role that remains uncertain. The CDR3 spans 14 residues. Trimming took off 1 base at V and 0 bases at J, with 7 bases between the two ends. CDR3 sequence reads: CASSLFAANYGYTF. The CDR3 coding sequence is TGTGCCAGCAGCTTGTTCGCAGCTAACTATGGCTACACCTTC.

V usage is TRBV28 and J usage is TRBJ1-5; D gene unclear. This CDR3 spans 14 amino acids. The V gene's germline CDR1 is MDHEN and CDR2 SYDVKM. Trimming pared 3 bases from V and 5 bases from J, leaving 11 bases between. Here the CDR3 reads CASSFYNSHQPQHF. Here the CDR3 DNA reads TGTGCCAGCAGTTTTTATAATTCTCATCAGCCCCAGCATTTT.